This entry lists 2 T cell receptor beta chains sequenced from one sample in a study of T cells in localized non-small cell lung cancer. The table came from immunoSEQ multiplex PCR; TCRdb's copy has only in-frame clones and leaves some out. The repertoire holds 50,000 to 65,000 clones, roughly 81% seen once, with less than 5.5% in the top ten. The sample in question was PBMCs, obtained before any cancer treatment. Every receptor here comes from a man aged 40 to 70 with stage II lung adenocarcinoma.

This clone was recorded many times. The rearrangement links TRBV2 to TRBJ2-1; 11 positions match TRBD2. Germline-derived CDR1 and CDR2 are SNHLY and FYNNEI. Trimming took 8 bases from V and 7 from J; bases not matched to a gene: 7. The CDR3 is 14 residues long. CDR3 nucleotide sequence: TGTGCCAGCCTGGGACTAGCGGTTTTGAATGAGCAGTTCTTC. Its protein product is CASLGLAVLNEQFF.

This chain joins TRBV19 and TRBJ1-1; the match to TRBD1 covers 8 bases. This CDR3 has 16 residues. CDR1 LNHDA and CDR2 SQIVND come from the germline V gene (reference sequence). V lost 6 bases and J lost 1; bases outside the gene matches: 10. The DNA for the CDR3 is TGTGCCAGTAGCCTTCGAACAGACAGGGGGAACACTGAAGCTTTCTTT. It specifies CASSLRTDRGNTEAFF.